This TCR beta chain comes out of a study of T cells in tuberculosis. In the study overall: This South African cohort compared adolescents with or without latent tuberculosis against adults with active tuberculosis. General study findings and limits: Smaller distances to GMM-specific TCRs suggested their expansion in active tuberculosis. Shorter CDR3-alpha in active tuberculosis partly drove smaller distances. Samples were chosen by availability of cryopreserved specimens.

Comment on this clone: The antigen is undetermined.

This CDR3 has 15 residues. Deletions cut 0 bases from V and 4 bases from J, with 12 bases between. Germline CDR1 LGHNA, CDR2 YSLEER. Clones were read by immunoSEQ multiplex PCR, and TCRdb kept only the in-frame ones, dropping some. Of some 20,000 clones in the sample, 75% to 90% are singletons; the top ten hold roughly 14%. The sequenced sample was PBMCs. J is TRBJ1-2 and V is TRBV4-3; D is unclear. The sequence derives from a donor aged 10-29 years with latent tuberculosis or without tuberculosis infection. The CDR3 nucleotides read TGCGCCAGCAGCCAAGATGGGCTGATACGCTATGGCTACACCTTC. Translation gives CASSQDGLIRYGYTF.